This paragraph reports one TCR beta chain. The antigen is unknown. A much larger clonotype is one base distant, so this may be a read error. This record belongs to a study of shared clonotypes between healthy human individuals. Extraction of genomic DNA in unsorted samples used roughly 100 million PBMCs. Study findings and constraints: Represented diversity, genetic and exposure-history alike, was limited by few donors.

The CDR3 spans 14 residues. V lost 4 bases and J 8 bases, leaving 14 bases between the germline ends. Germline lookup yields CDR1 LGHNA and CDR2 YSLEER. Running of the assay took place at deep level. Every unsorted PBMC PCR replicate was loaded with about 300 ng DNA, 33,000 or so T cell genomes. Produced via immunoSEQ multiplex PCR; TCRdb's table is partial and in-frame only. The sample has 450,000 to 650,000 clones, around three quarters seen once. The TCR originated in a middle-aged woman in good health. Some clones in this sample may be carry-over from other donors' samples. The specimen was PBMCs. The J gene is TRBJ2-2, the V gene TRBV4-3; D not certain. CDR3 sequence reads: CASSPNRDCGELFF. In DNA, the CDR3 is TGCGCCAGCAGCCCTAATCGCGACTGTGGGGAGCTGTTTTTT.